This T cell receptor (beta chain) was captured in a study of blood T cell repertoires in COVID-19 (TCRdb year 2020). The study in broad terms: Collaborator samples came from the United States, Italy and Spain and covered acute and convalescent phases of COVID-19. Where HLA class I and class II types were available, the types were taken from metadata supplied by the sample provider, not from assay-based typing. A freely available public database, intended as a resource for researchers studying the immune response to SARS-CoV-2, is where the repertoires were released. Sample metadata almost always included a de-identified subject ID, COVID-19 status, age in years and sex. The material from the prospective study consisted of cDNA or gDNA derived from T cells, B-cell-depleted T cells, or PBMCs. The samples were drawn from two sources: the first 160 participants of the ongoing ImmuneRACE study, and 950 to 1,500 subjects contributed by 6 global collaborators. Subjects who had been exposed to COVID-19, were actively infected with it, or had recovered from it provided the deeply sampled blood TCRbeta repertoires that made up the dataset.

TCRbeta CDR3 regions were amplified from genomic DNA by means of the immunoSEQ Assay, a bias-controlled multiplex PCR. Turning to the authors' computational methods: The number of nucleated cells in each sample was estimated by amplification of reference gene primers within the assay. To quantify the absolute abundance of each unique TCRbeta CDR3 rearrangement, sequence reads were collapsed and filtered. Productive Simpson clonality was computed per sample as the square root of Simpson's diversity index over productive rearrangements. This immuneACCESS table, as held by TCRdb, lists in-frame sequences with V and J called but not all clones. Of the missing ones, under half trace to an unresolved V gene in checked studies; the others have no known cause. That table is the source of V, J and clone size, and D and trimming were worked out from the DNA. The table for this sample lists about 200,000 clones; around nine tenths of them were counted only once. Of the sample, approximately 0.5% is held by the ten largest clones.

Turning to this clone: Its antigen remains unidentified. The record has no base qualities; no much larger clone is one base away.

What the study reported, not specific to this receptor: Clinical and demographic metadata were provided uncurated, with the amount varying by source and participant.

Each collaborating institution followed its own protocols to collect whole blood in K2EDTA tubes. For TCRbeta analysis, collaborator samples were shipped as frozen whole blood, as isolated PBMCs, or as DNA extracted from either sample type. CDR1 and CDR2 were assigned from the germline V gene (reference sequence) as GTSNPN and SVGIG. Germline trimming: 4 bases from V, 3 bases from J; junction bases outside gene matches: 7. The CDR3 runs 15 residues from the cysteine to the phenylalanine. Only the CDR3 portion is preserved as DNA: 45 bases, with reading frame beginning at the first base. The sample taken for sequencing was peripheral blood. The clonotype comes from a man aged 50 to 60 with acute or convalescent COVID-19. Recombination joined TRBV30 with TRBJ2-5, and 11 junctional nucleotides match TRBD2. The bases read TGTGCCTGGAAAGCTGGGACTAGCGGAAAAGAGACCCAGTACTTC. Translation gives CAWKAGTSGKETQYF.